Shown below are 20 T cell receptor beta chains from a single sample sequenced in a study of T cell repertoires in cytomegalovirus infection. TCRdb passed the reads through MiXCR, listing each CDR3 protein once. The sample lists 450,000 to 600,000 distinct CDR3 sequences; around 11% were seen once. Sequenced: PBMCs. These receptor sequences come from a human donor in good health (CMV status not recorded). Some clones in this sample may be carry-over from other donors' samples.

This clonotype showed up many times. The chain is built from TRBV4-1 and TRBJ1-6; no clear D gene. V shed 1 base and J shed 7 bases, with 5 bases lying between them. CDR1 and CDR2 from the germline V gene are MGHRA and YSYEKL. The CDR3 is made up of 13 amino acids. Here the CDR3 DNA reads TGCGCCAGCAGCCAAGCGACAAATTCACCCCTCCACTTT. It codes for CASSQATNSPLHF.

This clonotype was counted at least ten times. The CDR3 protein is CASSPRQGYRSGANVLTF. As DNA, the CDR3 is TGTGCCAGCAGCCCCCGACAGGGATATCGATCTGGGGCCAACGTCCTGACTTTC. The J gene is TRBJ2-6, the V gene TRBV9, with 7 nucleotides matching TRBD1. Per germline, CDR1 SGDLS and CDR2 YYNGEE. There are 18 residues in the CDR3. V lost 4 bases to trimming and J lost 1 base; unmatched junction nucleotides: 11.

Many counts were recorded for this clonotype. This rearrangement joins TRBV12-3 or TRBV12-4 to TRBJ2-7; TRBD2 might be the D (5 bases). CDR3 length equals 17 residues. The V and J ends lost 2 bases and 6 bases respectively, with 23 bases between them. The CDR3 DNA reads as TGTGCCAGCAGTTTAAATCGGGATTTGTATATTACGGGCGAGCAGTACTTC. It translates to CASSLNRDLYITGEQYF.

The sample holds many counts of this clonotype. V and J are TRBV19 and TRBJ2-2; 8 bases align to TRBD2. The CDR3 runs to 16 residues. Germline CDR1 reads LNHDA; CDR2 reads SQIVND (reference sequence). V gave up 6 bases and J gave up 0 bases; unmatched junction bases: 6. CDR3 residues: CASSLLAGTNTGELFF. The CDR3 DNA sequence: TGTGCCAGTAGCCTCTTAGCGGGAACGAACACCGGGGAGCTGTTTTTT.

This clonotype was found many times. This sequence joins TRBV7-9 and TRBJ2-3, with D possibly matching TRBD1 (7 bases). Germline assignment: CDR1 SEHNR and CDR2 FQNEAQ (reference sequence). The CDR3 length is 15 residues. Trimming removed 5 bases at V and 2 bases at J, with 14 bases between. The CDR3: CASSAGQRHTDTQYF. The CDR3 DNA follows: TGTGCCAGCAGCGCGGGACAGAGACACACAGATACGCAGTATTTT. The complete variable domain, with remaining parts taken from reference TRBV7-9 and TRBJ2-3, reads DTGVSQNPRHKITKRGQNVTFRCDPISEHNRLYWYRQTLGQGPEFLTYFQNEAQLEKSRLLSDRFSAERPKGSFSTLEIQRTEQGDSAMYLCASSAGQRHTDTQYFGPGTRLTVL.

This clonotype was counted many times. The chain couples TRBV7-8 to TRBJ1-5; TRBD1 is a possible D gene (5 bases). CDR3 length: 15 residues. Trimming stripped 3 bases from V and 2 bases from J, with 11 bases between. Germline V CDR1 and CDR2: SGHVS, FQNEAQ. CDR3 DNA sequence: TGTGCCAGCAGCTTTAACAGGATAGGCAATCAGCCCCAGCATTTT. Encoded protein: CASSFNRIGNQPQHF.

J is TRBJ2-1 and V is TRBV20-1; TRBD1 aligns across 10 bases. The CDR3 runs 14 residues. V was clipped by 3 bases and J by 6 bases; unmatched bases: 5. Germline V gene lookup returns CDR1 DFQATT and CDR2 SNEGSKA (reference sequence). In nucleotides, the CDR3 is TGCAGTGCTAGCTCGGGACAGGGGATCAATGAGCAGTTCTTC. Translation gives CSASSGQGINEQFF.

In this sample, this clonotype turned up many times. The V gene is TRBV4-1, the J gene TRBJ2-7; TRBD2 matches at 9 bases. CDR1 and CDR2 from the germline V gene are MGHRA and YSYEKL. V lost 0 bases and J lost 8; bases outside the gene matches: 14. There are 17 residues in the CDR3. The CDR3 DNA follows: TGCGCCAGCAGCCAAGATAGGCGGGAGGGGCGCTGGAACCAGCAGTACTTC. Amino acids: CASSQDRREGRWNQQYF.

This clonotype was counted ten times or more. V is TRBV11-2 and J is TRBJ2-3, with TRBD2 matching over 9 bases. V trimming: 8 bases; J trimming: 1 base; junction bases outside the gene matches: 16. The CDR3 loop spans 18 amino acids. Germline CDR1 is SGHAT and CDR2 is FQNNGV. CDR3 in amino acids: CASGPRGGLIPRTDTQYF. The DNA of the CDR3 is TGTGCCAGCGGACCGCGGGGGGGCCTAATCCCCCGCACAGATACGCAGTATTTT.

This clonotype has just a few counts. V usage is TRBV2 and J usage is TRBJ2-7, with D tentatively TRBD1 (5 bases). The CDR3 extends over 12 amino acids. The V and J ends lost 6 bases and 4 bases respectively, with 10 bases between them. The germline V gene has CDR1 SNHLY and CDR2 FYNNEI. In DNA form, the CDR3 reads TGTGCCAGCAGCCGACAGCAATACGAGCAGTACTTC. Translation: CASSRQQYEQYF.

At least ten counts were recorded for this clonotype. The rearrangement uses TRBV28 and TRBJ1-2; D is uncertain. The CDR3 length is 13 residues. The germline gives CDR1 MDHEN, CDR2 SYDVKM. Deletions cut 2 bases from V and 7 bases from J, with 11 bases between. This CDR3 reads CASSLQHRGGYTF. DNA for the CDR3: TGTGCCAGCAGTTTACAACACCGTGGTGGCTACACCTTC.

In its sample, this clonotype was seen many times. CDR3 region: CASSLVLAGGPENTGELFF. The CDR3 DNA sequence: TGTGCCAGCAGCTTAGTCCTAGCGGGAGGCCCGGAAAACACCGGGGAGCTGTTTTTT. This rearrangement joins TRBV7-3 to TRBJ2-2; 11 positions agree with TRBD2. Trimming at V came to 2 bases and at J to 2 bases, leaving 10 bases not matched to a gene. CDR1 is SGHTA and CDR2 is FQGTGA in the germline V gene. The CDR3 covers 19 residues.

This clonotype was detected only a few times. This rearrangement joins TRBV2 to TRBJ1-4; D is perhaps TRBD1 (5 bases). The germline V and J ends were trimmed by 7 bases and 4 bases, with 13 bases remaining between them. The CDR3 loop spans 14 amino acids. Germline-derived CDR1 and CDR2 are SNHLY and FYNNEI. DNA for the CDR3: TGTGCCAGCACAGGGAATTTCGGTAATGAAAAACTGTTTTTT. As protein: CASTGNFGNEKLFF.

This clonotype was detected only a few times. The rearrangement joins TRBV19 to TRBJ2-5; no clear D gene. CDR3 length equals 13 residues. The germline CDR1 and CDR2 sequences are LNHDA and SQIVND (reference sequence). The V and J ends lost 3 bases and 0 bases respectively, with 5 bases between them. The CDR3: CASSIQDQETQYF. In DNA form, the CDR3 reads TGTGCCAGTAGTATCCAGGACCAAGAGACCCAGTACTTC.

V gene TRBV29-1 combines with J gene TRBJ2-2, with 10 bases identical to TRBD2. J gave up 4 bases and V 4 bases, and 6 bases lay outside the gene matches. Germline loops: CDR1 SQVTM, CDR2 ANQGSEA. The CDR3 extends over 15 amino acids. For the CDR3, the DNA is TGCAGCGTTGGACTAGCGGGCAAACGCACCGGGGAGCTGTTTTTT. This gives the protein CSVGLAGKRTGELFF.

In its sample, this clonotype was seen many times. The CDR3 DNA follows: TGTGCCAGCAGCTTCAATCCTCGGGAGGAGGGAGGCTACGAGCAGTACTTC. Amino acids: CASSFNPREEGGYEQYF. V and J are TRBV5-6 and TRBJ2-7; 7 bases are shared with TRBD2. Germline trimming cut 2 bases from V and 3 bases from J; bases unmatched to any gene: 14. In germline, CDR1 is SGHDT, CDR2 YYEEEE. The CDR3 loop spans 17 amino acids.

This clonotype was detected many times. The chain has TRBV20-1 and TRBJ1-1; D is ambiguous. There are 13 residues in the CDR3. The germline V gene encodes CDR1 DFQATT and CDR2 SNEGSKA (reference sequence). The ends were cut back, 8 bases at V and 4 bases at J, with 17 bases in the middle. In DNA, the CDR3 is TGCAGTTCTCCGGTCAGTTTGGTCACTGAAGCTTTCTTT. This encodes CSSPVSLVTEAFF.

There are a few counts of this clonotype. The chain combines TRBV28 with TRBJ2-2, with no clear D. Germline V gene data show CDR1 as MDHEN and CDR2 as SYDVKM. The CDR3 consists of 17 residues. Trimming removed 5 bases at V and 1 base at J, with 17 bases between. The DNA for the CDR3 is TGTGCCAGCAGTCCACATGTTGGCGGTGAGAACACCGGGGAGCTGTTTTTT. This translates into CASSPHVGGENTGELFF.

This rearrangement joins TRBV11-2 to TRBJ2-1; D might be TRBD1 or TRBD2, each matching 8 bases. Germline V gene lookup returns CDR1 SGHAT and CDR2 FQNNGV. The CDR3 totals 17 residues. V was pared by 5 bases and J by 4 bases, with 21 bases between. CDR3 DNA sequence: TGTGCCAGCAGCACTATACGGGGGGGACAGGATTACAATGAGCAGTTCTTC. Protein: CASSTIRGGQDYNEQFF.

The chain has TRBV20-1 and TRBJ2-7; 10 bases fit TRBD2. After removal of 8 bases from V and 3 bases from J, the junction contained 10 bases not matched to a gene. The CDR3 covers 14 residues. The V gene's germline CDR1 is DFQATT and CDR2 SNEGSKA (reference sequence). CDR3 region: CSPSGLAGVYEQYF. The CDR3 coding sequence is TGCAGTCCAAGCGGGCTAGCGGGAGTCTACGAGCAGTACTTC.